Presented here are 26 T cell receptor beta chains from one specimen sequenced in a study of cytomegalovirus exposure and HLA in healthy donors. Primers for the PCR totalled 60 Vbeta and 13 Jbeta. Data came from immunoSEQ multiplex PCR; TCRdb stores just in-frame clones and leaves some out. The profile shows 95,000 to 150,000 clones, just over 15% of them singletons. The sequencing sample was made of PBMCs. These receptors were obtained from a woman aged 18-35 years in good health and CMV-seronegative.

The rearrangement links TRBV28 to TRBJ2-2, with 7 nucleotides matching TRBD2. The CDR3 totals 15 residues. Losses at the gene ends were 6 bases for V and 2 bases for J; bases not matched to a gene: 6. Germline CDR1 and CDR2: MDHEN and SYDVKM. CDR3 bases: TGTGCCAGCAGGCTAGCGGTTCTAAACACCGGGGAGCTGTTTTTT. Residues: CASRLAVLNTGELFF.

The chain links TRBV28 to TRBJ2-2, with D possibly being TRBD2 (6 bases). Looked up from germline, CDR1 is MDHEN and CDR2 is SYDVKM. With 6 bases removed from V and 1 base from J, the gap between germline ends came to 6 bases. This CDR3 region has 13 residues. The CDR3 coding sequence is TGTGCCAGCAGGGGAGGGAACACCGGGGAGCTGTTTTTT. It codes for CASRGGNTGELFF.

The sample holds a few counts of this clone. The chain has TRBV4-2 and TRBJ2-7; TRBD2 aligns across 9 bases. After removal of 1 base from V and 4 bases from J, the junction contained 5 bases not matched to a gene. CDR1 and CDR2 from the germline V gene are LGHNA and YNFKEQ. The CDR3 runs to 15 residues. CDR3 amino acids: CASSQGAGGLYEQYF. CDR3 nucleotide sequence: TGTGCCAGCAGCCAAGGAGCGGGGGGACTGTACGAGCAGTACTTC.

This clone was counted a few times. This chain connects TRBV6-1 to TRBJ1-1; weak D call: TRBD1 (5 bases). V lost 7 bases and J 5 bases, leaving 14 bases between the germline ends. Germline V lookup: CDR1 MNHNS, CDR2 SASEGT. The CDR3 extends over 13 amino acids. The CDR3 region is CASTQGLGTEAFF. CDR3 nucleotides: TGTGCCAGCACGCAGGGCTTGGGGACTGAAGCTTTCTTT.

The CDR3 protein is CASSPSGSGNTIYF. The CDR3 DNA reads TGCGCCAGCAGCCCCTCAGGCTCTGGAAACACCATATATTTT. The V and J genes are TRBV5-1 and TRBJ1-3; no reliable D call. Germline CDR1 reads SGHRS; CDR2 reads YFSETQ. This CDR3 has 14 amino acids. V lost 4 bases to trimming and J lost 0 bases, with 8 bases between them.

The chain uses TRBV30 and TRBJ1-5; D may be TRBD1 (6 bases). The V gene lost 0 bases and the J gene lost 6 bases, with 18 bases spanning the gap. Germline CDR1 GTSNPN, CDR2 SVGIG (reference sequence). This CDR3 is 16 amino acids long. The chain's CDR3 is CAWSVGSTGVGQPQHF. The DNA for the CDR3 is TGTGCCTGGAGTGTGGGCTCGACAGGAGTTGGTCAGCCCCAGCATTTT.

This clone was picked up a small number of times. The rearrangement joins TRBV19 to TRBJ2-7; 9 nucleotides agree with TRBD2. In germline, CDR1 is LNHDA, CDR2 SQIVND (reference sequence). This CDR3 is built from 14 residues. V lost 3 bases and J lost 4; bases outside the gene matches: 4. The DNA of the CDR3 is TGTGCCAGTAGTATGCTAGCGGGAACGTACGAGCAGTACTTC. Its protein is CASSMLAGTYEQYF.

The CDR3, as DNA: TGTGCCAGCAGCTCAAGCAGGGGCCTCCTAGTGACAGAGCAGTTCTTC. This codes for CASSSSRGLLVTEQFF. This rearrangement joins TRBV11-2 to TRBJ2-1; perhaps TRBD1 as D (6 bases). Germline CDR1 is SGHAT and CDR2 is FQNNGV. The CDR3 spans 16 residues. V was clipped by 4 bases and J by 10 bases, with 23 bases between them. The full variable domain, completed using reference TRBV11-2 and TRBJ2-1, is EAGVAQSPRYKIIEKRQSVAFWCNPISGHATLYWYQQILGQGPKLLIQFQNNGVVDDSQLPKDRFSAERLKGVDSTLKIQPAKLEDSAVYLCASSSSRGLLVTEQFFGPGTRLTVL.

This clone was recorded a few times. The J gene is TRBJ1-2, the V gene TRBV4-1, with 11 bases matching TRBD1. CDR3 size: 17 residues. Germline V gene sequence: CDR1 MGHRA, CDR2 YSYEKL. The junction had 4 bases not matched to a gene; V was cut back by 1 base and J by 0 bases. The CDR3 loop is CASSQALGQGANYGYTF. CDR3 DNA: TGCGCCAGCAGCCAAGCATTGGGACAGGGGGCTAACTATGGCTACACCTTC.

This clone was observed a few times. V gene TRBV5-4 combines with J gene TRBJ2-7, with 9 bases aligning to TRBD2. V was pared by 3 bases and J by 5 bases, with 9 bases of the junction left unmatched. The CDR3 is 15 amino acids. From germline, CDR1 is SGHNT and CDR2 YYREEE (reference sequence). The CDR3 DNA sequence: TGTGCCAGCAGCTCTGCCTTAGCGGGAGTAAACGAGCAGTACTTC. Translation gives CASSSALAGVNEQYF.

The chain uses TRBV7-9 and TRBJ2-1, with D possibly being TRBD1 (6 bases). The CDR3 length is 17 residues. CDR1 and CDR2 (germline): SEHNR, FQNEAQ (reference sequence). The V end was cut by 3 bases, the J end by 1 base, with 16 bases between. CDR3 bases: TGTGCCAGCAGCTTCCATACAGGGACGGGTTCCTACAATGAGCAGTTCTTC. Amino acid sequence: CASSFHTGTGSYNEQFF.

CDR3 amino acids: CASSRTPDSYNEQFF. The CDR3 DNA reads TGTGCCAGCAGCCGGACTCCCGACTCCTACAATGAGCAGTTCTTC. The chain couples TRBV7-7 to TRBJ2-1, with D possibly TRBD2 on 5 matching bases. V dropped 5 bases and J dropped 0 bases, with 11 bases sitting between them. This CDR3 contains 15 residues. CDR1 and CDR2 from the germline V gene are SSHAT and FNYEAQ (reference sequence). The complete variable domain, with remaining parts taken from reference TRBV7-7 and TRBJ2-1, reads GAGVSQSPRYKVTKRGQDVTLRCDPISSHATLYWYQQALGQGPEFLTYFNYEAQPDKSGLPSDRFSAERPEGSISTLTIQRTEQRDSAMYRCASSRTPDSYNEQFFGPGTRLTVL.

This clone appeared a few times. The chain is built from TRBV19 and TRBJ2-1; 11 bases agree with TRBD2. This CDR3 is 16 amino acids long. Germline CDR1 and CDR2: LNHDA and SQIVND (reference sequence). The V segment lost 1 base and the J segment 9 bases; nucleotides outside the gene matches: 8. The CDR3 reads CASSIGDGTSGGEQFF. In nucleotides, the CDR3 is TGTGCCAGTAGTATAGGTGATGGGACTAGCGGAGGTGAGCAGTTCTTC.

The sample holds a few counts of this clone. V is TRBV14 and J is TRBJ1-2, with D unresolved. Germline-derived CDR1 and CDR2 are SGHDN and FVKESK. The germline V and J ends were trimmed by 0 bases and 1 base, with 6 bases remaining between them. This CDR3 has 14 amino acids. The CDR3 DNA sequence: TGTGCCAGCAGCCAAGAAACAGATAACTATGGCTACACCTTC. Translated: CASSQETDNYGYTF. Based on the CDR3 plus reference TRBV14 and TRBJ1-2, the full variable domain is EAGVTQFPSHSVIEKGQTVTLRCDPISGHDNLYWYRRVMGKEIKFLLHFVKESKQDESGMPNNRFLAERTGGTYSTLKVQPAELEDSGVYFCASSQETDNYGYTFGSGTRLTVV.

This clone came up a few times. The chain recombines TRBV13 with TRBJ1-6; 9 bases match TRBD1. The germline CDR1 and CDR2 sequences are PRHDT and FYEKMQ (reference sequence). The CDR3 spans 15 residues. J was trimmed by 6 bases and V by 0 bases; bases with no gene match: 0. The CDR3 reads CASSLGDRGNSPLHF. In DNA, the CDR3 is TGTGCCAGCAGCTTAGGGGACAGGGGTAATTCACCCCTCCACTTT.

The chain is built from TRBV29-1 and TRBJ2-3, with D possibly TRBD1 on 5 matching bases. The CDR3 runs 15 residues. Trimming took off 6 bases at V and 0 bases at J, with 16 bases between the two ends. Germline lookup yields CDR1 SQVTM and CDR2 ANQGSEA. The CDR3 nucleotides read TGCAGCGTAATAACAGGTTCATCAAGCACAGATACGCAGTATTTT. This encodes CSVITGSSSTDTQYF.

This sequence joins TRBV7-9 and TRBJ1-3; maybe TRBD1 (6 bases). Trimming removed 8 bases at V and 1 base at J, with 15 bases between. The CDR3 length is 15 residues. CDR1 is SEHNR, CDR2 FQNEAQ, per germline (reference sequence). CDR3 residues: CASGGGRGSGNTIYF. CDR3 bases: TGTGCCAGCGGGGGGGGTAGGGGGTCTGGAAACACCATATATTTT.

This clone has only a few counts. CDR3 sequence (DNA): TGTGCCAGCAGCTCCCCCTCCGGGAACTTGAACATTCAGTACTTC. Encoded protein: CASSSPSGNLNIQYF. The V and J genes are TRBV5-8 and TRBJ2-4, with TRBD2 as a possible D gene (5 bases). Trimming removed 3 bases from V and 7 bases from J, with 17 bases in between. The CDR3 length is 15 residues. The germline V gene encodes CDR1 SGHTS and CDR2 YDEGEE.

This rearrangement joins TRBV7-7 to TRBJ2-2; possible D gene TRBD2, 5 bases. Per the germline V gene, CDR1 is SSHAT and CDR2 is FNYEAQ (reference sequence). V dropped 4 bases and J dropped 10 bases, with 13 bases sitting between them. The CDR3 contains 13 residues. The DNA for the CDR3 is TGTGCCAGCAGCTCGCCGGGGAGCGAGGAGCTGTTTTTT. Its protein product is CASSSPGSEELFF.

In its sample, this clone was seen a few times. This chain joins TRBV27 and TRBJ2-6, with D unresolved. Trimming left V 5 bases short and J 3 bases short, with 5 bases between. Per the germline V gene, CDR1 is MNHEY and CDR2 is SMNVEV (reference sequence). This CDR3 spans 13 amino acids. In nucleotides, the CDR3 is TGTGCCAGCAGTCCCTTTGGGGCCAACGTCCTGACTTTC. Protein: CASSPFGANVLTF. The full variable domain, in which reference TRBV27 and TRBJ2-6 provide the parts outside the CDR3, is EAQVTQNPRYLITVTGKKLTVTCSQNMNHEYMSWYRQDPGLGLRQIYYSMNVEVTDKGDVPEGYKVSRKEKRNFPLILESPSPNQTSLYFCASSPFGANVLTFGAGSRLTVL.

The chain uses TRBV6-5 and TRBJ1-5; D is ambiguous. The CDR3 sequence is 12 residues long. Germline CDR1 and CDR2: MNHEY and SVGAGI. V was trimmed by 2 bases and J by 6 bases, leaving 5 bases between them. The chain's CDR3 is CASSYPGQPQHF. CDR3 DNA sequence: TGTGCCAGCAGTTACCCAGGTCAGCCCCAGCATTTT.

The rearrangement links TRBV6-5 to TRBJ2-7, with D possibly TRBD1 on 5 matching bases. Per germline, CDR1 MNHEY and CDR2 SVGAGI. The CDR3 is 13 amino acids. Trimming removed 0 bases from V and 4 bases from J, with 7 bases in between. The CDR3, as DNA: TGTGCCAGCAGTTACTCGGACACGTACGAGCAGTACTTC. It yields the protein CASSYSDTYEQYF.

This clone was picked up a small number of times. This chain joins TRBV6-4 and TRBJ2-3, with D unresolved. The CDR3 extends over 15 amino acids. Trimming took 2 bases from V and 0 from J, leaving 9 bases between them. Germline V gives CDR1 MRHNA, CDR2 SNTAGT. The CDR3 region is CASSDGGSSTDTQYF. The CDR3 DNA is TGTGCCAGCAGTGACGGCGGCTCTAGCACAGATACGCAGTATTTT.

The J gene is TRBJ1-1, the V gene TRBV28; D possibly corresponds to TRBD1 (5 bases). The length of the CDR3 is 15 residues. Germline lookup yields CDR1 MDHEN and CDR2 SYDVKM. Trimming removed 6 bases from V and 3 bases from J, with 17 bases in between. The CDR3 is CASRREVGAHTEAFF. The CDR3 DNA reads as TGTGCCAGCAGACGAGAAGTAGGGGCCCACACTGAAGCTTTCTTT.

This chain uses TRBV4-1 with TRBJ1-3; unclear D gene. V was clipped by 2 bases and J by 2 bases, with 10 bases between them. The germline CDR1 and CDR2 sequences are MGHRA and YSYEKL. This CDR3 contains 15 residues. The CDR3 spells CASSQFQVAGNTIYF. Here the CDR3 DNA reads TGCGCCAGCAGCCAATTTCAGGTGGCTGGAAACACCATATATTTT.

The chain carries TRBV5-1 and TRBJ1-2, with TRBD1 identical over 8 bases. V dropped 2 bases and J dropped 3; count of bases not matched to a gene: 3. Germline-derived CDR1 and CDR2 are SGHRS and YFSETQ. The CDR3 totals 14 residues. CDR3 nucleotide sequence: TGCGCCAGCAGCTTATTACAGGGGGACTATGGCTACACCTTC. This codes for CASSLLQGDYGYTF. The full variable domain, with the rest looked up from reference TRBV5-1 and TRBJ1-2, is KAGVTQTPRYLIKTRGQQVTLSCSPISGHRSVSWYQQTPGQGLQFLFEYFSETQRNKGNFPGRFSGRQFSNSRSEMNVSTLELGDSALYLCASSLLQGDYGYTFGSGTRLTVV.